This T cell receptor beta chain derives from a study of T cell responses to AZD1222 COVID-19 vaccine. Study at large: Pooled in the analysis were second doses at about 4 or about 12 weeks.

On this clone: Its antigen is unidentified.

Study-level findings and limits: Repertoire sampling happened only post peak T cell response. Baseline seropositives among AZD1222 recipients totaled only five to seven. Vaccine-related CD4 TCRs covered spike, predominating at 160-218 and 743-854.

The junction had 3 bases not matched to a gene; V was cut back by 0 bases and J by 1 base. Germline CDR1 and CDR2: LGHNT and FRNRAP. This CDR3 region has 16 residues. Produced via immunoSEQ multiplex PCR; TCRdb's table is partial and in-frame only. The sample lists 130,000 to 150,000 clones, roughly 92% seen once, with over 1.5% in the top ten. The sequence was obtained from an adult in good health. The chain is built from TRBV12-5 and TRBJ2-3; 8 positions match TRBD1. The sequences come from peripheral blood, collected on day 0 of AZD1222 vaccination. CDR3 amino acids: CASGLVLTGGTDTQYF. The DNA for the CDR3 is TGTGCTAGTGGTTTGGTACTGACAGGGGGCACAGATACGCAGTATTTT.